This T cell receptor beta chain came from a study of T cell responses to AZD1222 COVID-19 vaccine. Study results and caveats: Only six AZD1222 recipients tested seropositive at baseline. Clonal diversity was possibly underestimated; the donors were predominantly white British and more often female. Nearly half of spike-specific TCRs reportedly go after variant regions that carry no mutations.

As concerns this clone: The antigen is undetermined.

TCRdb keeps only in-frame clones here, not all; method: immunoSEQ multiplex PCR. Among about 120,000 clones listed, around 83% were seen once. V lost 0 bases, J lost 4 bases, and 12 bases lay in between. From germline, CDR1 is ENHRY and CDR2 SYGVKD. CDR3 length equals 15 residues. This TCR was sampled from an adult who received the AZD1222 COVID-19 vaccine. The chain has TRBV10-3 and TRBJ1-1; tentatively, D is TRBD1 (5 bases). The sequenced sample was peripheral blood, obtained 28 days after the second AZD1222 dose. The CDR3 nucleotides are TGTGCCATCAGTGAGTCGGGAGGGGCTTTCACTGAAGCTTTCTTT. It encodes CAISESGGAFTEAFF.